This T cell receptor (beta chain) was captured in a study of T cells in Graves' hyperthyroidism and ophthalmopathy. Overall study results and limits: Most clonotypes expanded in thyroid above 0.001 were likewise present in blood.

Using RNA transcripts as the source, TCR beta CDR3 regions were amplified. A set of HTBI primers served as the primers for a first-round RT-PCR of the TCR CDR3. TCRdb re-called the multiplex PCR reads with MiXCR, one entry per CDR3 protein. The sample comprises around 55,000 distinct CDR3 sequences, approximately 48% of which are singletons, and roughly 9.7% rests with the top ten. This clonotype was observed many times. Its target is unknown. Enrolled ophthalmopathy patients presented with a Clinical Activity Score of at least 3, a NOSPECS grade of at least 4, and disease duration under 3 months. The source of the PBMCs was less than 12 ml of fresh peripheral blood. Sequenced material: blood. The TCR was taken from a woman in her fifties or sixties with Graves' ophthalmopathy.

The CDR3: CASSMVGRGYTYEQYF. CDR3 nucleotide sequence: TGTGCCAGCAGCATGGTGGGTAGGGGGTATACCTACGAGCAGTACTTC. The chain joins TRBV5-6 to TRBJ2-7; a possible D gene is TRBD1 (6 bases). The CDR3 contains 16 residues. The germline V and J ends were trimmed by 4 bases and 2 bases, with 19 bases remaining between them. Germline V gene sequence: CDR1 SGHDT, CDR2 YYEEEE.